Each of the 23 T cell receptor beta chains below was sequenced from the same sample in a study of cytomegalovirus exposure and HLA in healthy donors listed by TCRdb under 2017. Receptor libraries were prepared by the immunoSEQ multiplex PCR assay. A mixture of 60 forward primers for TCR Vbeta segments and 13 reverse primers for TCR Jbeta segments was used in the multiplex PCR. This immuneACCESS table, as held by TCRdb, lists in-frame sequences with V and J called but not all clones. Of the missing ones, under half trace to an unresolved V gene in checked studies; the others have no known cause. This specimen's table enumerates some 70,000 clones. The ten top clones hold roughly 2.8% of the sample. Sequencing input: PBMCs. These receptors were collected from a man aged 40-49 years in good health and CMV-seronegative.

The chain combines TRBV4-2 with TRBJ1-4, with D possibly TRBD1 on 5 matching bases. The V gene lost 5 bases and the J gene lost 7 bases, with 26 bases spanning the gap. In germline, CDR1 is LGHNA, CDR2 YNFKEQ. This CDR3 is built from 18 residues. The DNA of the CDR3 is TGTGCCAGCAGCACAAGAGGGGCCCAGGCCGGGAGTATTGAAAAACTGTTTTTT. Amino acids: CASSTRGAQAGSIEKLFF.

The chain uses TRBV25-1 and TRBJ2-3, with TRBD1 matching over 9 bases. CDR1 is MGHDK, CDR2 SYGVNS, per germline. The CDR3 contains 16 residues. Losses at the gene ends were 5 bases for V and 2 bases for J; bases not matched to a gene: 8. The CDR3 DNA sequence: TGTGCCAGCAGTTATTCGACAGGGGGGTACACAGATACGCAGTATTTT. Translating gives CASSYSTGGYTDTQYF.

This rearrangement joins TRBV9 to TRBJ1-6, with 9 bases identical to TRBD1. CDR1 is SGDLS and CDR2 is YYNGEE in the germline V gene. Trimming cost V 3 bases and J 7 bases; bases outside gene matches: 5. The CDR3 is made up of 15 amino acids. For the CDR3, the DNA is TGTGCCAGCAGCGCTGGGACAGGGAGGAATTCACCCCTCCACTTT. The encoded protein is CASSAGTGRNSPLHF.

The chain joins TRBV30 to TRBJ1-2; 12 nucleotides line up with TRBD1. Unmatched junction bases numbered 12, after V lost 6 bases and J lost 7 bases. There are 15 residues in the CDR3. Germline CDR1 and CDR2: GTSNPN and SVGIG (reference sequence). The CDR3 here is CACGGTGGFSGGYTF. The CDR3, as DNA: TGTGCCTGCGGAGGGACAGGGGGCTTTTCTGGTGGCTACACCTTC.

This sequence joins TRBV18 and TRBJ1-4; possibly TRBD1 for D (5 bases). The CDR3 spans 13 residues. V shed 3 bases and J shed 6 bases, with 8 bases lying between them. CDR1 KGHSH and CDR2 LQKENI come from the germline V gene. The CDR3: CASSPQGDEKLFF. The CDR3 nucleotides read TGTGCCAGCTCACCCCAGGGTGATGAAAAACTGTTTTTT.

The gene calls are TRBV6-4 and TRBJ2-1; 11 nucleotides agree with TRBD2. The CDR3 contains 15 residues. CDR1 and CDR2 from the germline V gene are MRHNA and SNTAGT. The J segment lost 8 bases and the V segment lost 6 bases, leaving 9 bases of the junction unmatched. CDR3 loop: CASSAVAGGQYEQFF. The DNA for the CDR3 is TGTGCCAGCAGCGCCGTAGCGGGGGGGCAGTATGAGCAGTTCTTC.

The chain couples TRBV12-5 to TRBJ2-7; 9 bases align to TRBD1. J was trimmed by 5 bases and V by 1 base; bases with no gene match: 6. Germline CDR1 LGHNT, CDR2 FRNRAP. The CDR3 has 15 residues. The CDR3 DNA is TGTGCTAGTGGTTTGGCTCGGGACAGGGCCCACGAGCAGTACTTC. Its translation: CASGLARDRAHEQYF.

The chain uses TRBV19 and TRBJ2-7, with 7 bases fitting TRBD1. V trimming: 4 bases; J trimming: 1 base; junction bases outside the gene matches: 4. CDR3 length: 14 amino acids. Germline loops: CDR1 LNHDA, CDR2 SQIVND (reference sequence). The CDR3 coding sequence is TGTGCCAGTAGTAACTTACAGGGGTCCTACGAGCAGTACTTC. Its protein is CASSNLQGSYEQYF.

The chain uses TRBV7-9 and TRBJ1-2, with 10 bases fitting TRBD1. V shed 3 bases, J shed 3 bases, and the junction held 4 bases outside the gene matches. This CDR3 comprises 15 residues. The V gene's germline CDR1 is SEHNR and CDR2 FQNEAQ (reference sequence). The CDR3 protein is CASSFKGTGDYGYTF. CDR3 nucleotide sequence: TGTGCCAGCAGCTTTAAAGGGACAGGGGACTATGGCTACACCTTC. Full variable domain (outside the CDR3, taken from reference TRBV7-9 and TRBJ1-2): DTGVSQNPRHKITKRGQNVTFRCDPISEHNRLYWYRQTLGQGPEFLTYFQNEAQLEKSRLLSDRFSAERPKGSFSTLEIQRTEQGDSAMYLCASSFKGTGDYGYTFGSGTRLTVV.

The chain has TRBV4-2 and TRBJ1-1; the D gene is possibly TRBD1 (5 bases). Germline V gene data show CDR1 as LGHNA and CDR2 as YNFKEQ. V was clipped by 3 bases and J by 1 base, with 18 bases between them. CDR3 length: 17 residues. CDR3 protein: CASSHPLGRARNTEAFF. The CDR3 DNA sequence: TGTGCCAGCAGCCATCCCCTGGGCAGGGCTCGGAACACTGAAGCTTTCTTT.

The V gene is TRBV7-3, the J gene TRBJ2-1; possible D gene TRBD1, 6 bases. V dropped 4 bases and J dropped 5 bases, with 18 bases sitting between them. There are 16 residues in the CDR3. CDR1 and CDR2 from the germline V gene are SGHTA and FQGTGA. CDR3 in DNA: TGTGCCAGCAGCTCCCAGCCTTGGGGGACAAACAATGAGCAGTTCTTC. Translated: CASSSQPWGTNNEQFF.

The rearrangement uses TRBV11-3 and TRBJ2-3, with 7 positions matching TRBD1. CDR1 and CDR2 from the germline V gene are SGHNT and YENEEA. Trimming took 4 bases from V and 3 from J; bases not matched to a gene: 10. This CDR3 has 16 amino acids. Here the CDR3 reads CASSSPDRDGTDTQYF. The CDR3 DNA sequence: TGTGCCAGCAGCTCCCCTGACAGGGATGGAACAGATACGCAGTATTTT.

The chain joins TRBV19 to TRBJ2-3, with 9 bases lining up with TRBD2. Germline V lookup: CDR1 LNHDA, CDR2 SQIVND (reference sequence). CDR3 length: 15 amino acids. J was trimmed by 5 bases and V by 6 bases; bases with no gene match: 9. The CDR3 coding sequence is TGTGCCAGTAGGTGGCGGGGGGGAAGTGGAGATACGCAGTATTTT. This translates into CASRWRGGSGDTQYF.

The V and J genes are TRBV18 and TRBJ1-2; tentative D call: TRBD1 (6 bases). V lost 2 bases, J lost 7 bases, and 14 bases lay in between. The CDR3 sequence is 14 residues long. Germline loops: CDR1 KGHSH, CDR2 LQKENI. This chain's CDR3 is CASSPVGGASGYTF. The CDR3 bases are TGTGCCAGCTCACCAGTCGGGGGGGCTAGTGGCTACACCTTC. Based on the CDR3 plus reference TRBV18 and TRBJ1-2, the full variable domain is NAGVMQNPRHLVRRRGQEARLRCSPMKGHSHVYWYRQLPEEGLKFMVYLQKENIIDESGMPKERFSAEFPKEGPSILRIQQVVRGDSAAYFCASSPVGGASGYTFGSGTRLTVV.

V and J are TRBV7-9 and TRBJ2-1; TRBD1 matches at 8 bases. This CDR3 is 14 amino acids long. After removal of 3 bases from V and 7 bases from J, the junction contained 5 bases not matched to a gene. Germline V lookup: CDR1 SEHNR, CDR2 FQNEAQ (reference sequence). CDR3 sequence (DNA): TGTGCCAGCAGCTTCCAGGGGGCTAATAATGAGCAGTTCTTC. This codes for CASSFQGANNEQFF.

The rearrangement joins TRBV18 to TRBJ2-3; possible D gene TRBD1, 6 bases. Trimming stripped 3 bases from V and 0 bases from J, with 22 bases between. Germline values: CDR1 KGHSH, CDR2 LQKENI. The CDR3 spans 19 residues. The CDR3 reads CASSPPGNTGIPSTDTQYF. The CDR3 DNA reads TGTGCCAGCTCACCTCCGGGAAACACAGGGATCCCTAGCACAGATACGCAGTATTTT.

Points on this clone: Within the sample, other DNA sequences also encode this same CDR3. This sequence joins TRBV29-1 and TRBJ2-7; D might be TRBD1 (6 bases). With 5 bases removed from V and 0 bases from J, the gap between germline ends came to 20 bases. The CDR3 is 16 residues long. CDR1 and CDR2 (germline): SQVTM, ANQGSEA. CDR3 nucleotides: TGCAGCGTTACAACACGGACCAGGGGCATCTCCTACGAGCAGTACTTC. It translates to CSVTTRTRGISYEQYF.

The CDR3 protein is CASSVAQGLNYGYTF. CDR3 bases: TGTGCCAGCAGCGTAGCCCAGGGGTTGAACTATGGCTACACCTTC. V usage is TRBV9 and J usage is TRBJ1-2, with D possibly TRBD1 on 6 matching bases. CDR1 is SGDLS and CDR2 is YYNGEE in the germline V gene. The CDR3 runs 15 residues. Trimming stripped 0 bases from V and 2 bases from J, with 11 bases between.

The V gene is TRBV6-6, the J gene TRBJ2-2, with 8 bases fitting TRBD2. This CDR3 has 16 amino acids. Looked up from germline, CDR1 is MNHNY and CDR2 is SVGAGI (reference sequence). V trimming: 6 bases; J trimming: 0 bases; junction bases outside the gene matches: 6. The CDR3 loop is CASSLREGPNTGELFF. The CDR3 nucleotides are TGTGCCAGCAGCCTCCGGGAGGGGCCGAACACCGGGGAGCTGTTTTTT.

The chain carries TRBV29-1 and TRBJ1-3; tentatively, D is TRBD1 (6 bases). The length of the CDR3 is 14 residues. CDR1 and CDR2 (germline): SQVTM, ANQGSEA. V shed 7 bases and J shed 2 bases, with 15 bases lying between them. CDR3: CSGIQGNTGNTIYF. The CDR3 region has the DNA TGCAGCGGAATACAGGGAAACACTGGAAACACCATATATTTT. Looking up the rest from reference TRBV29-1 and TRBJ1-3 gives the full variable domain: SAVISQKPSRDICQRGTSLTIQCQVDSQVTMMFWYRQQPGQSLTLIATANQGSEATYESGFVIDKFPISRPNLTFSTLTVSNMSPEDSSIYLCSGIQGNTGNTIYFGEGSWLTVV.

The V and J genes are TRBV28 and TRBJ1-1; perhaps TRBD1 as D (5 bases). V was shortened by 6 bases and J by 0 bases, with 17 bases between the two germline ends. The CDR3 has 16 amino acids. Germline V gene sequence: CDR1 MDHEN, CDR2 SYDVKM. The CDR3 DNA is TGTGCCAGCAGGATGACCTACAGGCTAATGAACACTGAAGCTTTCTTT. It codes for CASRMTYRLMNTEAFF.

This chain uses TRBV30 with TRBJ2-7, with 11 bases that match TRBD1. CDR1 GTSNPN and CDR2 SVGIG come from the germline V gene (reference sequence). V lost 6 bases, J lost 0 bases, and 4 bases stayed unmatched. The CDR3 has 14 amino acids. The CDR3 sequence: CACTGTGGSYEQYF. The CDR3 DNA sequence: TGTGCCTGCACCGGGACAGGGGGCTCCTACGAGCAGTACTTC.

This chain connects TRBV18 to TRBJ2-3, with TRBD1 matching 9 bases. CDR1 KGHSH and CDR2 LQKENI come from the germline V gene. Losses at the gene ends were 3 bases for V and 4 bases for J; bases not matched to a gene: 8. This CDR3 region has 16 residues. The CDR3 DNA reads TGTGCCAGCTCACCGCTTCACAGGGGGCGCGCAGATACGCAGTATTTT. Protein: CASSPLHRGRADTQYF.